The 9 T cell receptor beta chains below were found in one sample sequenced in a study of CXCR3-negative and CXCR3-positive naive CD8 T cells. Study-wide points: CXCR3-positive naive cells carried more hydrophobic TRB CDR3s than CXCR3-negative ones.

The antigens for these receptors are not known. It was by 5' RACE with UMI labels that the TRB cDNA libraries were prepared. TCRdb reworked the 5' RACE reads into one entry per CDR3 protein, no DNA. This sample's clone table lists roughly 63,000 distinct CDR3 sequences. The sequenced material came from naive CXCR3+ CD8+ T cells from blood. As to subset: CD45RO-CCR7+CD27+CD95- naive CD8+ T cells expressing CXCR3 (TNR3+). Source of these receptors: a human donor in good health. Some clones in this sample may be carry-over from other donors' samples.

The rearrangement uses TRBV29-1 and TRBJ2-1; TCRdb outputs TRBD2, but without DNA this stays unchecked. CDR1 is SQVTM and CDR2 is ANQGSEA in the germline V gene. The CDR3 has 15 amino acids. Here the CDR3 reads CSAVPLAGGNNEQFF.

This chain joins TRBV7-9 and TRBJ2-3; TCRdb's assignment of TRBD1 cannot be checked, as there is no DNA. CDR3 size: 15 residues. Per the germline V gene, CDR1 is SEHNR and CDR2 is FQNEAQ (reference sequence). CDR3 amino acids: CASSPRQGDTDTQYF.

V gene TRBV7-9 combines with J gene TRBJ1-4; TCRdb's D call of TRBD1 is untestable without DNA. The germline gives CDR1 SEHNR, CDR2 FQNEAQ (reference sequence). The CDR3 is 14 amino acids. The CDR3 protein is CASSSRDVPEKLVF.

The chain carries TRBV7-2 and TRBJ2-1; lacking DNA, the TRBD2 call made by TCRdb goes unchecked. Germline V CDR1 and CDR2: SGHTA, FQGNSA. The CDR3 extends over 17 amino acids. The CDR3 loop is CASSWSGHSALYNEQFF.

The chain has TRBV29-1 and TRBJ2-1; TCRdb selects TRBD1, and the lack of DNA leaves this call unchecked. Germline V gives CDR1 SQVTM, CDR2 ANQGSEA. This CDR3 has 12 amino acids. The CDR3 here is CSVWDSDNEQFF.

V is TRBV12-3 or TRBV12-4 and J is TRBJ2-1; TCRdb calls TRBD2, which cannot be checked without DNA. The CDR3 length is 18 residues. The CDR3 spells CASSPGLAGELSYNEQFF.

The chain joins TRBV20-1 to TRBJ2-3; TCRdb outputs TRBD1, but without DNA this stays unchecked. This CDR3 region has 13 residues. The germline V gene has CDR1 DFQATT and CDR2 SNEGSKA (reference sequence). The chain's CDR3 is CSGRGRSTDTQYF.

The chain couples TRBV28 to TRBJ2-5; absent DNA, TCRdb's TRBD1 call cannot be checked. CDR3 size: 13 residues. CDR1 is MDHEN, CDR2 SYDVKM, per germline. CDR3: CAISTGYQETQYF. Based on the CDR3 plus reference TRBV28 and TRBJ2-5, the full variable domain is DVKVTQSSRYLVKRTGEKVFLECVQDMDHENMFWYRQDPGLGLRLIYFSYDVKMKEKGDIPEGYSVSREKKERFSLILESASTNQTSMYLCAISTGYQETQYFGPGTRLLVL.

The chain carries TRBV5-1 and TRBJ1-4. Germline CDR1 is SGHRS and CDR2 is YFSETQ. The CDR3 is made up of 15 amino acids. This CDR3 reads CASSLASVNNEKLFF.